Listed below are T cell receptor beta chains from one sample, sequenced in a study of CD8+ T cells in alopecia areata. Clones were sequenced by immunoSEQ multiplex PCR, and TCRdb holds only the in-frame ones, with some missing. This repertoire shows roughly 30,000 clones, approximately 56% found once; its top ten account for roughly 18%. The sequenced sample consisted of NKG2D-high CD8+ T cells sorted from blood. The origin of the receptors is a human donor with alopecia areata. CDR3s include the opening cysteine and the closing phenylalanine or tryptophan.

>TRBJ1-1|16|TRBV7-9
CASSTIAGQPNTEAFF
>TRBJ1-2|14|TRBV7-2
CASSSEGQYYGYTF
>TRBJ2-5|11|TRBV6-5
CASWRGETQYF
>TRBJ2-5|15|TRBV4-2
CASSQWLAGGETQYF
>TRBJ2-7|13|TRBV6-5
CASSQGEWYEQYF
>TRBJ2-1|15|TRBV27
CASSPTGGPYNEQFF
>TRBJ1-4|13|TRBV6-5
CASRTSGTEKLFF
>TRBJ1-5|16|TRBV2
CASSEWAGESNQPQHF
>TRBJ2-6|16|TRBV7-9
CASSQLGASGANVLTF
>TRBJ2-5|16|TRBV29-1
CSVELGQGHLQETQYF
>TRBJ1-2|15|TRBV15
CATSTSRTDIYGYTF
>TRBJ2-7|14|TRBV29-1
CSVGLRQKLYEQYF
>TRBJ2-1|13|TRBV30
CAWSPLNYNEQFF
>TRBJ2-7|15|TRBV5-1
CASSFLPGQGYEQYF
>TRBJ2-3|15|TRBV27
CASSLSPSGTDTQYF
>TRBJ2-1|15|TRBV6-6
CASSYVRGLYNEQFF
>TRBJ2-7|14|TRBV5-8
CASSAQEWSLEQYF